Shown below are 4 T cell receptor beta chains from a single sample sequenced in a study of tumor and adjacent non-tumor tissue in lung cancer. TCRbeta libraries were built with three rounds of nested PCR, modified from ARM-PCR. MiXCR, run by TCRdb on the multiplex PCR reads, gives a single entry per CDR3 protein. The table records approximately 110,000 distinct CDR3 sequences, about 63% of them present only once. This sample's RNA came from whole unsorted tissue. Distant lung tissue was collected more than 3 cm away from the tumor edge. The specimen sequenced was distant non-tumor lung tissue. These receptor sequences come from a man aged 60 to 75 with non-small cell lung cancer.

The CDR3 here is CASSPGTGGSNYNEQFF. The CDR3 DNA follows: TGTGCCAGCTCACCAGGGACAGGGGGGTCTAACTACAATGAGCAGTTCTTC. This sequence joins TRBV18 and TRBJ2-1; TRBD1 matches at 11 bases. V dropped 2 bases and J dropped 3; count of bases not matched to a gene: 6. Looked up from germline, CDR1 is KGHSH and CDR2 is LQKENI. CDR3 length equals 17 residues.

The CDR3 coding sequence is TGCAGTGCCTTCAAGGGGACAGGCTCCAATGAGCAGTTCTTC. Translated: CSAFKGTGSNEQFF. The chain is built from TRBV20-1 and TRBJ2-1; TRBD1 aligns across 8 bases. The trim removed 6 bases at V and 6 bases at J, leaving 10 bases unmatched. Germline values: CDR1 DFQATT, CDR2 SNEGSKA (reference sequence). The length of the CDR3 is 14 residues.

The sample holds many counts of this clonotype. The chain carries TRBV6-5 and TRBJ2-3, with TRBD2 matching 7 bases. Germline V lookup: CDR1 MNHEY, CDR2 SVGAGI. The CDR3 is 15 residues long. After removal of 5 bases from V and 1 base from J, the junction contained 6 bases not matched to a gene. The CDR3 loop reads CASSRRGGGTDTQYF. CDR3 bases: TGTGCCAGCAGTCGAAGGGGAGGGGGCACAGATACGCAGTATTTT.

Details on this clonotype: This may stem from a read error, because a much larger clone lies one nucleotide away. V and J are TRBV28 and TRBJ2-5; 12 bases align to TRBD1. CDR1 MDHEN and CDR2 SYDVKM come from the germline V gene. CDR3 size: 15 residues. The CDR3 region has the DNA TGTGCCAGCAGTCCTGGGACAGGGGGCCTGGAGACCAAGTACTTC. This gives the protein CASSPGTGGLETKYF.